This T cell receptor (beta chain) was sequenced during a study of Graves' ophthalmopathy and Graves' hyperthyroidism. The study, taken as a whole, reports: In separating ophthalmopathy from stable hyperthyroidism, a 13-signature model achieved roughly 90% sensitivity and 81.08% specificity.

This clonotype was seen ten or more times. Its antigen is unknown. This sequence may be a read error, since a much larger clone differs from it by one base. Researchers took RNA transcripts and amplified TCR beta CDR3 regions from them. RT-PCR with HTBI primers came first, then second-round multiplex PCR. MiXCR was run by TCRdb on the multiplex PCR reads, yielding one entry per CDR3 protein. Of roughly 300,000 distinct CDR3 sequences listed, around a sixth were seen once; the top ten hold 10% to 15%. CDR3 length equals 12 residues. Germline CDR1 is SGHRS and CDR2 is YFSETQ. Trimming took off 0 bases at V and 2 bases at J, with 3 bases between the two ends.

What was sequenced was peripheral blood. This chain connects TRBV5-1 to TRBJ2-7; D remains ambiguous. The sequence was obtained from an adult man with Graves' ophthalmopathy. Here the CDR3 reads CASSLDAYEQYF. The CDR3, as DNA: TGCGCCAGCAGCTTGGACGCCTACGAGCAGTACTTC.